Listed here are 17 T cell receptor beta chains from one sample, sequenced in a study of a mutant IDH1 vaccine in newly diagnosed glioma. The repertoire was sequenced with immunoSEQ multiplex PCR; TCRdb's copy has only in-frame clones and lacks some. The table records about 54,000 clones, around four fifths of them present only once. Antigens for these TCRs are unknown. The time point: week 35, safety follow-up. The vaccine gave 300 ug of a 20-mer mutant IDH1 peptide subcutaneously per dose. Here the sequenced sample was PBMCs, taken from a glioma patient whose treatment included an IDH1 peptide vaccine. The origin of the receptors is a woman between 18 and 29 years old with glioma.

This clone showed up just once. This chain joins TRBV7-8 and TRBJ1-2, with TRBD1 matching 10 bases. The V gene's germline CDR1 is SGHVS and CDR2 FQNEAQ. This CDR3 spans 15 amino acids. V was pared by 1 base and J by 4 bases, with 3 bases of the junction left unmatched. The CDR3 coding sequence is TGTGCCAGCAGCTTAGGGAGACAGGGGGCCTATGGCTACACCTTC. Translated: CASSLGRQGAYGYTF. Using reference TRBV7-8 and TRBJ1-2 for the parts outside the CDR3, the full variable domain is GAGVSQSPRYKVAKRGQDVALRCDPISGHVSLFWYQQALGQGPEFLTYFQNEAQLDKSGLPSDRFFAERPEGSVSTLKIQRTQQEDSAVYLCASSLGRQGAYGYTFGSGTRLTVV.

The gene calls are TRBV28 and TRBJ1-5; 11 bases map to TRBD1. Germline assignment: CDR1 MDHEN and CDR2 SYDVKM. J was trimmed by 2 bases and V by 6 bases; bases with no gene match: 15. The CDR3 has 19 residues. The CDR3 DNA reads TGTGCCAGCAGAAAAGACCCGGGACAGGGGGTTGGTGGCAATCAGCCCCAGCATTTT. Translated: CASRKDPGQGVGGNQPQHF.

The rearrangement links TRBV12-5 to TRBJ1-4; D might be TRBD1 (6 bases). Trimming took off 6 bases at V and 5 bases at J, with 19 bases between the two ends. CDR1 and CDR2 (germline): LGHNT, FRNRAP. This CDR3 has 16 residues. The CDR3 here is CASGALQAGENEKLFF. CDR3 nucleotides: TGTGCTAGTGGCGCCCTCCAGGCAGGGGAGAATGAAAAACTGTTTTTT.

The rearrangement uses TRBV6-6 and TRBJ2-2; 8 positions match TRBD2. Germline CDR1 MNHNY, CDR2 SVGAGI (reference sequence). Trimming cost V 5 bases and J 7 bases; bases outside gene matches: 9. The CDR3 loop spans 15 amino acids. CDR3 DNA: TGTGCCAGCAGTCCAATCGGGGGGGCCGGCGGGGAGCTGTTTTTT. Protein: CASSPIGGAGGELFF.

CDR3 bases: TGTGCCAGCAGCAAAGTTGGTAACTCCTACAATGAGCAGTTCTTC. It encodes CASSKVGNSYNEQFF. The chain combines TRBV21-1 with TRBJ2-1. TRBV21-1 is a recognized pseudogene. CDR3 length: 15 residues.

The chain links TRBV18 to TRBJ1-2; the D gene is possibly TRBD1 (5 bases). The CDR3 consists of 15 residues. Deletions cut 4 bases from V and 1 base from J, with 13 bases between. Germline V lookup: CDR1 KGHSH, CDR2 LQKENI. CDR3 bases: TGTGCCAGCTCACGGGGGGGAGACCTTAACTATGGCTACACCTTC. This gives the protein CASSRGGDLNYGYTF.

J is TRBJ2-7 and V is TRBV19; D uncertain. CDR1 and CDR2 (germline): LNHDA, SQIVND (reference sequence). V was clipped by 5 bases and J by 6 bases, with 8 bases between them. This CDR3 comprises 11 residues. The CDR3 spells CASSSTAEQYF. The DNA for the CDR3 is TGTGCCAGTAGTTCCACTGCCGAGCAGTACTTC.

The V gene is TRBV5-1, the J gene TRBJ2-1, with 13 bases lining up with TRBD2. Germline loops: CDR1 SGHRS, CDR2 YFSETQ. V lost 4 bases to trimming and J lost 6 bases; unmatched junction nucleotides: 7. This CDR3 contains 16 residues. The CDR3 DNA reads as TGCGCCAGCAGCACGGGACTAGCGGGAAATAGCAATGAGCAGTTCTTC. Residues: CASSTGLAGNSNEQFF.

The chain has TRBV7-8 and TRBJ1-3; D not resolved. Trimming cost V 2 bases and J 3 bases, with 2 bases left between them. CDR1 and CDR2 from the germline V gene are SGHVS and FQNEAQ. The CDR3 extends over 12 amino acids. Here the CDR3 reads CASSLSGNTIYF. As DNA, the CDR3 is TGTGCCAGCAGCTTAAGTGGAAACACCATATATTTT.

The chain joins TRBV11-2 to TRBJ2-7, with 9 bases matching TRBD1. From germline, CDR1 is SGHAT and CDR2 FQNNGV. The CDR3 runs to 14 residues. V lost 1 base and J lost 2; bases outside the gene matches: 0. The CDR3 sequence is CASSLGTGAYEQYF. For the CDR3, the DNA is TGTGCCAGCAGCTTAGGGACAGGGGCCTACGAGCAGTACTTC.

This chain connects TRBV27 to TRBJ1-2; D is possibly TRBD1 (5 bases). Trimming took off 1 base at V and 2 bases at J, with 8 bases between the two ends. The CDR3 is made up of 14 amino acids. Germline values: CDR1 MNHEY, CDR2 SMNVEV (reference sequence). This CDR3 reads CASSLFGGNYGYTF. CDR3 in DNA: TGTGCCAGCAGTTTATTTGGGGGGAACTATGGCTACACCTTC.

V usage is TRBV9 and J usage is TRBJ1-2, with D uncertain. V lost 1 base to trimming and J lost 4 bases, with 11 bases between them. The CDR3 extends over 14 amino acids. Per the germline V gene, CDR1 is SGDLS and CDR2 is YYNGEE. CDR3 region: CASSVLGAIYGYTF. CDR3 nucleotide sequence: TGTGCCAGCAGCGTACTCGGAGCTATCTATGGCTACACCTTC.

This chain links TRBV27 with TRBJ2-7, with 8 bases aligning to TRBD2. With 8 bases clipped from V and 0 bases from J, the junction kept 3 bases outside the gene matches. CDR1 is MNHEY, CDR2 SMNVEV, per germline (reference sequence). There are 13 residues in the CDR3. The CDR3 region is CASASGFSYEQYF. Here the CDR3 DNA reads TGTGCCAGCGCTAGCGGGTTCTCCTACGAGCAGTACTTC.

This chain connects TRBV11-3 to TRBJ2-7; no clear D gene. The CDR3 consists of 14 residues. The V gene's germline CDR1 is SGHNT and CDR2 YENEEA. V gave up 4 bases and J gave up 3 bases, with 13 bases separating them. This CDR3 is CASSWPPHDYEQYF. DNA for the CDR3: TGTGCCAGCAGCTGGCCTCCCCATGACTACGAGCAGTACTTC.

The chain uses TRBV10-3 and TRBJ1-5, with 7 bases identical to TRBD1. The germline gives CDR1 ENHRY, CDR2 SYGVKD. V shed 7 bases, J shed 7 bases, and the junction held 7 bases outside the gene matches. CDR3 length: 13 amino acids. CDR3 sequence reads: CAITGDRSQPQHF. The CDR3 bases are TGTGCCATCACAGGGGACAGATCACAGCCCCAGCATTTT.

This chain connects TRBV9 to TRBJ1-2; D is undetermined. This CDR3 is 16 amino acids long. The V gene lost 4 bases and the J gene lost 0 bases, with 16 bases spanning the gap. Germline CDR1 is SGDLS and CDR2 is YYNGEE. CDR3 DNA sequence: TGTGCCAGCAGCTCACCGGATTCTCTACCTAACTATGGCTACACCTTC. It translates to CASSSPDSLPNYGYTF.

The V and J genes are TRBV7-2 and TRBJ2-7; D is unclear. V lost 7 bases to trimming and J lost 4 bases, with 8 bases between them. This CDR3 spans 11 amino acids. The germline CDR1 and CDR2 sequences are SGHTA and FQGNSA. CDR3 in DNA: TGTGCCAGCACCCCCGGGTACGAGCAGTACTTC. Translating it yields CASTPGYEQYF.